This T cell receptor (beta chain) was documented in a study of blood T cell repertoires in COVID-19. On the study more broadly: Donors in the United States, Italy and Spain gave samples during acute or convalescent COVID-19.

Deletions cut 2 bases from V and 4 bases from J, with 6 bases between. The germline CDR1 and CDR2 sequences are SGHNT and YYREEE (reference sequence). CDR3 length: 12 amino acids. Profiling relied on immunoSEQ multiplex PCR, and the TCRdb table lists in-frame clones only, not all of them. The sample includes fewer than 250,000 clones, approximately 90% of them seen just once. V and J are TRBV5-4 and TRBJ1-2; D not certain. The sequenced material came from peripheral blood. This clonotype was sampled from a man aged 25 to 45 with acute or convalescent COVID-19. The CDR3 region has the DNA TGTGCCAGCAGCTTTGACATCTATGGCTACACCTTC. This sequence encodes CASSFDIYGYTF.